This passage covers 5 T cell receptor beta chains from one sample sequenced in a study of beta chain features in type 1 diabetes. All of the isolated RNA was reverse transcribed, so expressed TCRB transcripts were sequenced. Method: immunoSEQ multiplex PCR; TCRdb's copy keeps in-frame clones and lacks some. The sample holds around 710,000 clones, about an eighth seen once. Overall study findings and caveats: Shorter TCRB CDR3s, moderately but significantly so, marked every one of the four CD4+ subsets in Type 1 diabetes patients.

The antigens of these receptors remain unknown. Sequenced input: naive CD4+ T cells from blood. Source of these receptors: a man in his thirties or forties with type 1 diabetes.

This clone was found a few times. This rearrangement joins TRBV19 to TRBJ2-5; 7 nucleotides match TRBD2. The V gene's germline CDR1 is LNHDA and CDR2 SQIVND (reference sequence). The J segment lost 0 bases and the V segment lost 9 bases, leaving 7 bases of the junction unmatched. The CDR3 contains 14 residues. The CDR3 loop is CASRAGLYQETQYF. CDR3 DNA: TGTGCCAGCAGAGCGGGGCTCTACCAAGAGACCCAGTACTTC.

The sample holds a few counts of this clone. The J gene is TRBJ2-7, the V gene TRBV30; 11 nucleotides agree with TRBD2. Germline loops: CDR1 GTSNPN, CDR2 SVGIG (reference sequence). V trimming: 3 bases; J trimming: 0 bases; junction bases outside the gene matches: 7. CDR3 length: 16 residues. This CDR3 reads CAWSRPGTSGSYEQYF. CDR3 nucleotides: TGTGCCTGGAGCCGGCCCGGGACTAGCGGCTCCTACGAGCAGTACTTC.

This clone appeared a few times. The rearrangement uses TRBV7-9 and TRBJ2-6; 10 bases are shared with TRBD1. V was pared by 5 bases and J by 3 bases, with 7 bases of the junction left unmatched. The germline V gene encodes CDR1 SEHNR and CDR2 FQNEAQ (reference sequence). The CDR3 contains 17 residues. The CDR3 loop is CASSLEGTGVGANVLTF. Here the CDR3 DNA reads TGTGCCAGCAGCCTGGAGGGGACAGGGGTTGGGGCCAACGTCCTGACTTTC.

The chain employs TRBV10-3 and TRBJ1-1; no definite D call. Trimming cost V 0 bases and J 1 base, with 9 bases left between them. CDR1 ENHRY and CDR2 SYGVKD come from the germline V gene. The CDR3 has 15 residues. CDR3 protein: CAISESGHRNTEAFF. The CDR3, as DNA: TGTGCCATCAGTGAGTCAGGGCACAGGAACACTGAAGCTTTCTTT.

This CDR3 reads CASSPRTGGSQRFF. For the CDR3, the DNA is TGTGCCAGCAGCCCCCGGACAGGGGGTTCTCAGCGGTTCTTC. The J gene is TRBJ2-1, the V gene TRBV7-9, with TRBD1 matching over 10 bases. Trimming removed 5 bases from V and 15 bases from J; junction bases left unmatched: 13. The CDR3 totals 14 residues. Germline CDR1 is SEHNR and CDR2 is FQNEAQ (reference sequence).